This entry lists 22 T cell receptor beta chains sequenced from one sample in a study of shared clonotypes between healthy human individuals (dated by TCRdb to between 2020 and 2021). The library was produced with the immunoSEQ multiplex PCR assay. Entries here come from immuneACCESS through TCRdb and include only in-frame sequences with V and J called. Some clones fail to appear in such tables; in the studies checked, an unresolved V gene covers under half of the shortfall, and the cause of the remainder is unknown. Across this sample there are roughly 2.5 million clones, with 85% to 95% seen only once. The ten biggest clones cover around 0.15% of the sample. Sequencing was carried out using naive CD4+ T cells sorted from blood. The sample's cell subset or site label, decoded: CD45RA+ positively selected. All receptors come from a young man in good health.

This chain joins TRBV4-1 and TRBJ1-6, with D perhaps TRBD1 (6 bases). The germline V gene encodes CDR1 MGHRA and CDR2 YSYEKL. The CDR3 has 21 amino acids. V was pared by 1 base and J by 0 bases, with 22 bases between. The CDR3 sequence: CASSQGIIQGPWSSYNSPLHF. CDR3 nucleotide sequence: TGCGCCAGCAGCCAAGGAATAATACAGGGTCCCTGGAGCTCCTATAATTCACCCCTCCACTTT.

A remark on this clone: Other DNA sequences of this sample code for an identical CDR3. The chain joins TRBV7-9 to TRBJ1-2; D gene ambiguous. This CDR3 is 14 amino acids long. Germline CDR1 is SEHNR and CDR2 is FQNEAQ (reference sequence). The germline V and J ends were trimmed by 1 base and 0 bases, with 6 bases remaining between them. CDR3 nucleotides: TGTGCCAGCAGCTTAGGGTCAGCTAACTATGGCTACACCTTC. Translated: CASSLGSANYGYTF.

This chain links TRBV30 with TRBJ1-5; D remains unclear. The CDR3 loop spans 16 amino acids. V lost 0 bases, J lost 3 bases, and 15 bases lay in between. From germline, CDR1 is GTSNPN and CDR2 SVGIG (reference sequence). The CDR3 DNA reads TGTGCCTGGAGTGTAAGGCGGTCCGGTAACAATCAGCCCCAGCATTTT. It translates to CAWSVRRSGNNQPQHF.

With respect to this clone: Other nucleotide sequences in the sample specify the same CDR3. V usage is TRBV5-6 and J usage is TRBJ2-2, with 10 bases fitting TRBD1. Germline assignment: CDR1 SGHDT and CDR2 YYEEEE. The CDR3 consists of 15 residues. Trimming cost V 4 bases and J 5 bases; bases outside gene matches: 5. The CDR3 loop reads CASSLRTGGTGELFF. CDR3 DNA sequence: TGTGCCAGCAGCCTCCGGACAGGGGGAACCGGGGAGCTGTTTTTT.

In nucleotides, the CDR3 is TGCGCCAGCAGCTCACAAACAGGGTTTCCAGATACGCAGTATTTT. This gives the protein CASSSQTGFPDTQYF. The J gene is TRBJ2-3, the V gene TRBV5-1; the D gene is possibly TRBD1 (6 bases). The germline V and J ends were trimmed by 3 bases and 4 bases, with 15 bases remaining between them. In germline, CDR1 is SGHRS, CDR2 YFSETQ. This CDR3 has 15 amino acids.

The rearrangement links TRBV2 to TRBJ2-7; D is possibly TRBD2 (6 bases). The CDR3 has 15 amino acids. Deletions cut 7 bases from V and 3 bases from J, with 19 bases between. Germline V gives CDR1 SNHLY, CDR2 FYNNEI. The CDR3 region has the DNA TGTGCCAGCAAAAGGACTCTTCTGGGGGGCTACGAGCAGTACTTC. Its protein is CASKRTLLGGYEQYF.

The V call is TRBV9, the J call TRBJ2-6; 7 bases match TRBD1. The CDR3 totals 17 residues. With 0 bases clipped from V and 0 bases from J, the junction kept 3 bases outside the gene matches. Looked up from germline, CDR1 is SGDLS and CDR2 is YYNGEE. For the CDR3, the DNA is TGTGCCAGCAGCGTAGCGAAGGGGGCCTCTGGGGCCAACGTCCTGACTTTC. Its protein product is CASSVAKGASGANVLTF.

This chain links TRBV6-5 with TRBJ2-7; tentatively, D is TRBD1 (5 bases). V gave up 0 bases and J gave up 5 bases, with 11 bases separating them. This CDR3 is 14 amino acids long. Germline V gene sequence: CDR1 MNHEY, CDR2 SVGAGI. CDR3 protein: CASSYSVQGNEQYF. Here the CDR3 DNA reads TGTGCCAGCAGTTACTCGGTGCAGGGTAACGAGCAGTACTTC.

This rearrangement joins TRBV14 to TRBJ2-1; 10 bases agree with TRBD1. After removal of 2 bases from V and 6 bases from J, the junction contained 7 bases not matched to a gene. There are 16 residues in the CDR3. The germline CDR1 and CDR2 sequences are SGHDN and FVKESK. CDR3 residues: CASSQSGTGVGNEQFF. The CDR3 DNA is TGTGCCAGCAGCCAATCCGGGACAGGGGTAGGCAATGAGCAGTTCTTC. The full variable domain, its missing parts supplied by reference TRBV14 and TRBJ2-1, is EAGVTQFPSHSVIEKGQTVTLRCDPISGHDNLYWYRRVMGKEIKFLLHFVKESKQDESGMPNNRFLAERTGGTYSTLKVQPAELEDSGVYFCASSQSGTGVGNEQFFGPGTRLTVL.

Comments on this clone: Other nucleotide sequences from this sample produce the same CDR3. This rearrangement joins TRBV5-1 to TRBJ2-2; D is perhaps TRBD2 (6 bases). This CDR3 is built from 14 residues. The V end lost 0 bases, the J end lost 5 bases, and 8 bases lay between the germline ends. Germline loops: CDR1 SGHRS, CDR2 YFSETQ. The CDR3 region is CASSLVGGTGELFF. CDR3 in DNA: TGCGCCAGCAGCTTGGTTGGGGGGACCGGGGAGCTGTTTTTT. Drawing the rest from reference TRBV5-1 and TRBJ2-2, the complete variable domain is KAGVTQTPRYLIKTRGQQVTLSCSPISGHRSVSWYQQTPGQGLQFLFEYFSETQRNKGNFPGRFSGRQFSNSRSEMNVSTLELGDSALYLCASSLVGGTGELFFGEGSRLTVL.

The chain joins TRBV7-8 to TRBJ2-1; TRBD2 matches 9 bases. Germline V gene lookup returns CDR1 SGHVS and CDR2 FQNEAQ. The CDR3 has 15 residues. Germline trimming cut 5 bases from V and 5 bases from J; bases unmatched to any gene: 7. The CDR3 nucleotides read TGTGCCAGCAGCGCTAGGACTAGCGTAAACAATGAGCAGTTCTTC. Protein: CASSARTSVNNEQFF.

The count of this clone is one. The chain carries TRBV7-9 and TRBJ2-5, with TRBD1 identical over 10 bases. The CDR3 has 16 residues. Germline CDR1 and CDR2: SEHNR and FQNEAQ (reference sequence). J was trimmed by 1 base and V by 3 bases; bases with no gene match: 5. This chain's CDR3 is CASSLGQGILQETQYF. In DNA, the CDR3 is TGTGCCAGCAGCTTGGGACAGGGGATACTCCAAGAGACCCAGTACTTC.

The gene calls are TRBV28 and TRBJ2-7, with TRBD1 matching over 7 bases. The ends lost 6 bases at V and 6 bases at J; junction bases unmatched: 8. The CDR3 is 13 amino acids. Germline CDR1 is MDHEN and CDR2 is SYDVKM. CDR3: CASSRGQLFEQYF. The CDR3 DNA follows: TGTGCCAGCAGCCGGGGACAGTTGTTCGAGCAGTACTTC. The full variable domain, rest sourced from reference TRBV28 and TRBJ2-7, is DVKVTQSSRYLVKRTGEKVFLECVQDMDHENMFWYRQDPGLGLRLIYFSYDVKMKEKGDIPEGYSVSREKKERFSLILESASTNQTSMYLCASSRGQLFEQYFGPGTRLTVT.

The chain links TRBV30 to TRBJ1-2; TRBD1 is a possible D gene (5 bases). CDR3 size: 14 residues. The V end was cut by 1 base, the J end by 3 bases, with 12 bases between. Germline V gene data show CDR1 as GTSNPN and CDR2 as SVGIG (reference sequence). CDR3 amino acids: CAWSDFDSDYGYTF. In DNA, the CDR3 is TGTGCCTGGAGTGATTTCGACAGCGACTATGGCTACACCTTC. Full variable domain (outside the CDR3, taken from reference TRBV30 and TRBJ1-2): SQTIHQWPATLVQPVGSPLSLECTVEGTSNPNLYWYRQAAGRGLQLLFYSVGIGQISSEVPQNLSASRPQDRQFILSSKKLLLSDSGFYLCAWSDFDSDYGYTFGSGTRLTVV.

The chain has TRBV6-1 and TRBJ1-3; possible D gene TRBD1, 6 bases. The germline V gene encodes CDR1 MNHNS and CDR2 SASEGT. This CDR3 contains 15 residues. V gave up 5 bases and J gave up 3 bases, with 14 bases separating them. CDR3 sequence (DNA): TGTGCCAGCAGTAGCCCCGGGACACATGGAAACACCATATATTTT. Amino acid sequence: CASSSPGTHGNTIYF.

The chain couples TRBV10-3 to TRBJ2-7; possible D gene TRBD2, 5 bases. The germline V and J ends were trimmed by 8 bases and 0 bases, with 14 bases remaining between them. CDR3 length: 14 amino acids. Germline CDR1 is ENHRY and CDR2 is SYGVKD. The CDR3: CAIGGGLGSYEQYF. In nucleotides, the CDR3 is TGTGCCATCGGAGGCGGTCTGGGCTCCTACGAGCAGTACTTC.

This clone was counted only a few times. The rearrangement joins TRBV7-9 to TRBJ2-2; TRBD1 aligns across 10 bases. Trimming at V came to 4 bases and at J to 4 bases, leaving 3 bases not matched to a gene. The CDR3 extends over 15 amino acids. In germline, CDR1 is SEHNR, CDR2 FQNEAQ (reference sequence). CDR3 sequence (DNA): TGTGCCAGCAGCTCCGGGACAGGGGTCACCGGGGAGCTGTTTTTT. Translated: CASSSGTGVTGELFF.

This clone was observed a single time. The rearrangement joins TRBV5-1 to TRBJ1-4, with TRBD1 matching over 7 bases. CDR1 and CDR2 (germline): SGHRS, YFSETQ. After removal of 4 bases from V and 5 bases from J, the junction contained 5 bases not matched to a gene. The CDR3 sequence is 14 residues long. This CDR3 is CASSPGQWNEKLFF. CDR3 nucleotide sequence: TGCGCCAGCAGCCCGGGACAGTGGAATGAAAAACTGTTTTTT. The complete variable domain, with remaining parts taken from reference TRBV5-1 and TRBJ1-4, reads KAGVTQTPRYLIKTRGQQVTLSCSPISGHRSVSWYQQTPGQGLQFLFEYFSETQRNKGNFPGRFSGRQFSNSRSEMNVSTLELGDSALYLCASSPGQWNEKLFFGSGTQLSVL.

The gene calls are TRBV10-1 and TRBJ2-2; 8 bases align to TRBD1. Germline values: CDR1 WNHNN, CDR2 SYGVQD (reference sequence). Losses at the gene ends were 2 bases for V and 2 bases for J; bases not matched to a gene: 4. The CDR3 contains 16 residues. The CDR3 protein is CASSEETGGNTGELFF. CDR3 DNA: TGCGCCAGCAGTGAGGAAACAGGGGGTAACACCGGGGAGCTGTTTTTT.

On this clone itself: Other DNA sequences in this specimen translate into the identical CDR3. The V gene is TRBV18, the J gene TRBJ2-5; 9 nucleotides agree with TRBD1. Germline CDR1 is KGHSH and CDR2 is LQKENI. V dropped 6 bases and J dropped 1; count of bases not matched to a gene: 3. The CDR3 has 14 residues. The CDR3 nucleotides are TGTGCCAGCTCCCCGACAGGGGGCCAAGAGACCCAGTACTTC. Protein product: CASSPTGGQETQYF. The variable domain in full, with the rest retrieved from reference TRBV18 and TRBJ2-5, is NAGVMQNPRHLVRRRGQEARLRCSPMKGHSHVYWYRQLPEEGLKFMVYLQKENIIDESGMPKERFSAEFPKEGPSILRIQQVVRGDSAAYFCASSPTGGQETQYFGPGTRLLVL.

This chain connects TRBV6-5 to TRBJ1-4, with D possibly matching TRBD1 (5 bases). V lost 7 bases and J lost 4, with 13 bases in between. Germline CDR1 MNHEY, CDR2 SVGAGI. The CDR3 has 14 residues. Here the CDR3 reads CASNAGGFNEKLFF. Written as DNA, the CDR3 is TGTGCCAGCAATGCGGGGGGTTTTAATGAAAAACTGTTTTTT.

For this clone: This sample includes further DNA sequences coding for the same CDR3. The CDR3 loop reads CASSESGGSGNTIYF. The CDR3 DNA follows: TGTGCCAGCAGTGAATCGGGGGGTTCCGGAAACACCATATATTTT. The rearrangement joins TRBV6-1 to TRBJ1-3, with a possible D match to TRBD1 (5 bases). Germline CDR1 and CDR2: MNHNS and SASEGT. CDR3 length equals 15 residues. V was clipped by 2 bases and J by 4 bases, with 12 bases between them.